This entry lists 23 T cell receptor beta chains sequenced from one sample in a study of T cell clonality in common variable immunodeficiency. Study-wide results and caveats: Common variable immunodeficiency TCR beta sequences reportedly had fewer deletions and N-nucleotide insertions.

Their target antigens are unknown. Generated by immunoSEQ multiplex PCR, the TCRdb table keeps only in-frame clones and is missing some. The sample gives 15,000 to 20,000 clones, none seen only once, and the top ten clones hold 6% to 7%. Sample: peripheral blood mononuclear cells. These receptors all come from a human donor with common variable immunodeficiency.

A word on this clone: The CDR3 end is not reached by the read, which stops 3 residues before it; the germline J gene fills it in. V and J are TRBV2 and TRBJ2-2, with D perhaps TRBD1 (6 bases). Trimming pared 3 bases from V and 7 bases from J, leaving 18 bases between. The CDR3 is made up of 16 amino acids. Germline-derived CDR1 and CDR2 are SNHLY and FYNNEI. The part of the CDR3 DNA that was read is TGTGCCAGCAGTGACGGAGGACAGAGTTTTTACGGGGAG. It codes for CASSDGGQSFYGE. The CDR3 in its entirety is CASSDGGQSFYGELFF. The complete variable domain, with remaining parts taken from reference TRBV2 and TRBJ2-2, reads EPEVTQTPSHQVTQMGQEVILRCVPISNHLYFYWYRQILGQKVEFLVSFYNNEISEKSEIFDDQFSVERPDGSNFTLKIRSTKLEDSAMYFCASSDGGQSFYGELFFGEGSRLTVL.

There are many counts of this clone. The read is 3 residues too short to cover the CDR3 end, so that end is filled in from the germline J gene. The chain carries TRBV7-2 and TRBJ2-5; 7 bases fit TRBD2. The CDR3 is made up of 15 amino acids. The trim removed 7 bases at V and 4 bases at J, leaving 12 bases unmatched. Germline-derived CDR1 and CDR2 are SGHTA and FQGNSA. The CDR3 region is CASIRDYGVGETQYF. The CDR3 DNA, read in part, is TGTGCCAGCATCCGGGACTATGGGGTCGGAGAGACC.

Ten or more counts support this clone. The sequenced fragment ends 3 residues before the CDR3 boundary, so the rest is inferred from the germline J gene. The chain joins TRBV6-2 or TRBV6-3 to TRBJ1-3; tentatively, D is TRBD1 (5 bases). CDR1 MNHEY and CDR2 SVGEGT come from the germline V gene. The V end was cut by 6 bases, the J end by 3 bases, with 12 bases between. The CDR3 consists of 14 residues. The CDR3 loop reads CASRIFGGGNTIYF. CDR3 DNA (partial): TGTGCCAGCAGGATCTTCGGGGGTGGAAACACC.

In this sample, this clone turned up many times. Partial CDR3 DNA: TGTGCCAGCAGCTTACAAGACCTGACTTGGAACGAG. As protein: CASSLQDLTWNE. The whole CDR3 sequence is CASSLQDLTWNEQYF. The gene calls are TRBV7-2 and TRBJ2-7; no reliable D call. Coverage ceases 3 residues before the CDR3 finishes, and the germline J gene fills in the end. Trimming removed 2 bases at V and 5 bases at J, with 16 bases between. Germline V gene data show CDR1 as SGHTA and CDR2 as FQGNSA. This CDR3 spans 15 amino acids.

At least ten counts were recorded for this clone. Read sequence stops 3 residues before the CDR3 end, and the germline J gene provides the missing end. This rearrangement joins TRBV30 to TRBJ1-6; tentatively, D is TRBD1 (5 bases). The CDR3 totals 14 residues. Trimming shortened V by 1 base and J by 10 bases, and 14 bases separated the two germline ends. CDR1 is GTSNPN and CDR2 is SVGIG in the germline V gene (reference sequence). CDR3 protein: CAWSDLRGESPLHF. CDR3 DNA, as far as it was read: TGTGCCTGGAGTGACCTCCGAGGGGAATCACCC.

Remarks on this clone: The read terminates 3 residues ahead of where the CDR3 ends, so the germline J gene completes it. The chain joins TRBV7-3 to TRBJ2-1; 10 bases agree with TRBD2. V shed 1 base, J shed 9 bases, and the junction held 15 bases outside the gene matches. Per the germline V gene, CDR1 is SGHTA and CDR2 is FQGTGA. This CDR3 has 18 amino acids. Here the CDR3 reads CASSLRAGGPHVVSEQFF. The sequenced CDR3 bases are TGTGCCAGCAGCTTAAGAGCGGGAGGGCCACATGTGGTGAGTGAG.

In the case of this clone: The read gets to within 3 residues of the CDR3 end, and the germline J gene fills in the rest. The chain is built from TRBV6-2 or TRBV6-3 and TRBJ2-1, with TRBD2 matching over 9 bases. The CDR3 covers 15 residues. In germline, CDR1 is MNHEY, CDR2 SVGEGT. Germline trimming cut 2 bases from V and 7 bases from J; bases unmatched to any gene: 6. The CDR3 is CASSYGTSRWNEQFF. CDR3 DNA (partial): TGTGCCAGCAGTTACGGGACTAGCAGGTGGAATGAG.

Details on this clone: From the germline J gene comes the end of the CDR3, since the read stops 3 residues before it. The chain carries TRBV11-3 and TRBJ2-5, with D possibly matching TRBD1 (6 bases). Per germline, CDR1 SGHNT and CDR2 YENEEA. The V gene lost 1 base and the J gene lost 1 base, with 7 bases spanning the gap. The CDR3 contains 14 residues. This CDR3 is CASSLGGGQETQYF. The CDR3 DNA, read in part, is TGTGCCAGCAGCTTAGGAGGGGGCCAAGAGACC.

This clone turned up a few times. The sequence runs out 3 residues before the end of the CDR3; the remainder is reconstructed from the germline J gene. The rearrangement links TRBV7-6 to TRBJ1-1; a weak D match, TRBD1 (5 bases). This CDR3 comprises 12 residues. Germline CDR1 is SGHVS and CDR2 is FNYEAQ. The CDR3 reads CASSPRTPEAFF. CDR3 DNA, as far as it was read: TGTGCCAGCAGCCCGAGGACACCCGAA. Based on the CDR3 plus reference TRBV7-6 and TRBJ1-1, the full variable domain is GAGVSQSPRYKVTKRGQDVALRCDPISGHVSLYWYRQALGQGPEFLTYFNYEAQQDKSGLPNDRFSAERPEGSISTLTIQRTEQRDSAMYRCASSPRTPEAFFGQGTRLTVV.

This clone has a handful of counts. The missing CDR3 end, 3 residues past where the read stops, is filled in from the germline J gene. The rearrangement joins TRBV11-2 to TRBJ2-7; D not resolved. Germline CDR1 is SGHAT and CDR2 is FQNNGV. With 7 bases removed from V and 5 bases from J, the gap between germline ends came to 9 bases. The CDR3 consists of 11 residues. CDR3 region: CASIGANEQYF. The sequenced CDR3 bases are TGTGCCAGCATCGGTGCGAACGAG.

This clone was found many times. The read ends 3 residues before the CDR3 terminus; that terminus is restored from the germline J gene. The chain has TRBV2 and TRBJ1-1; D gene ambiguous. CDR1 and CDR2 from the germline V gene are SNHLY and FYNNEI. The CDR3 is made up of 12 amino acids. V lost 7 bases and J lost 1, with 7 bases in between. CDR3 in amino acids: CASISENTEAFF. The covered CDR3 bases are TGTGCCAGCATTTCAGAGAACACTGAA.

This clone was seen ten or more times. The part of the CDR3 DNA that was read is TGTGCCAGCAGCCTTCGGGGGACAGGAGTCTACAATGAG. This sequence encodes CASSLRGTGVYNE. In full, the CDR3 reads CASSLRGTGVYNEQFF. This chain connects TRBV9 to TRBJ2-1, with 8 bases fitting TRBD1. The read halts 3 residues ahead of the CDR3 end, with the missing end drawn from the germline J gene. Trimming at V came to 4 bases and at J to 3 bases, leaving 9 bases not matched to a gene. The CDR3 covers 16 residues. Germline CDR1 and CDR2: SGDLS and YYNGEE.

About this clone: The read finishes 3 residues shy of the CDR3 end, and the germline J gene is used to complete it. The chain uses TRBV30 and TRBJ2-7, with TRBD2 matching over 8 bases. CDR3 length: 14 amino acids. V shed 3 bases and J 0 bases; nucleotides not matched to a gene: 4. Germline V CDR1 and CDR2: GTSNPN, SVGIG (reference sequence). CDR3 bases read: TGTGCCTGGAGGCAGCGGGGGAGCTCCTACGAG. Translation: CAWRQRGSSYE. The full CDR3 protein is CAWRQRGSSYEQYF.

This clone was found many times. Read coverage stops 3 residues before the CDR3 terminus; the germline J gene supplies the remainder. This chain links TRBV5-1 with TRBJ2-2, with D tentatively TRBD1 (5 bases). In germline, CDR1 is SGHRS, CDR2 YFSETQ. The CDR3 consists of 14 residues. The V end lost 1 base, the J end lost 7 bases, and 11 bases lay between the germline ends. CDR3 bases read: TGCGCCAGCAGCTTGCCAACGGACATCGGGGAG. Its translation is CASSLPTDIGE. The CDR3 as a whole reads CASSLPTDIGELFF.

This clone showed up just a few times. The CDR3 end lies 3 residues beyond the end of the read and is filled in from the germline J gene. The chain links TRBV30 to TRBJ1-5, with D unclear. The germline V and J ends were trimmed by 0 bases and 4 bases, with 16 bases remaining between them. CDR3 size: 16 residues. CDR1 GTSNPN and CDR2 SVGIG come from the germline V gene (reference sequence). CDR3 amino acids: CAWSVGGPFGNQPQHF. Partial CDR3 DNA: TGTGCCTGGAGTGTAGGCGGCCCCTTCGGGAATCAGCCC.

This clone has just a few counts. The CDR3 end is not reached by the read, which stops 3 residues before it; the germline J gene fills it in. The chain recombines TRBV20-1 with TRBJ2-5; TRBD2 agrees at 11 bases. The V gene's germline CDR1 is DFQATT and CDR2 SNEGSKA (reference sequence). The V gene end was trimmed by 5 bases and the J gene end by 0 bases; junction bases not matched to a gene: 11. The CDR3 has 17 residues. Incomplete CDR3 DNA: TGCAGTGCTCGCCTAGCGGGGGGAGTGGGGTACCAAGAGACC. Residues: CSARLAGGVGYQET. The whole CDR3 protein is CSARLAGGVGYQETQYF.

This clone was detected a few times. The observed sequence ends 3 residues before the CDR3 terminus, with the missing tail filled in from the germline J gene. The chain is built from TRBV6-1 and TRBJ2-7; a weak D match, TRBD2 (5 bases). V gave up 4 bases and J gave up 5 bases, with 9 bases separating them. Germline loops: CDR1 MNHNS, CDR2 SASEGT. The CDR3 is made up of 12 amino acids. The sequenced CDR3 bases are TGTGCCAGCAGTGTAACGGGGAACGAG. The encoded protein is CASSVTGNE. The CDR3, in full, reads CASSVTGNEQYF.

This clone has more than one count but fewer than ten. The read gets to within 3 residues of the CDR3 end, and the germline J gene fills in the rest. This chain joins TRBV30 and TRBJ1-3; 7 bases are shared with TRBD1. This CDR3 region has 13 residues. Unmatched junction bases numbered 2, after V lost 2 bases and J lost 4 bases. Per germline, CDR1 GTSNPN and CDR2 SVGIG (reference sequence). The sequenced part of the CDR3 DNA is TGTGCCTGGAGTTTGACAGGGGGAAACACC. This codes for CAWSLTGGNT. The whole CDR3 protein reads CAWSLTGGNTIYF.

In this sample, this clone turned up a few times. The read halts 3 residues ahead of the CDR3 end, with the missing end drawn from the germline J gene. V usage is TRBV6-1 and J usage is TRBJ1-5; D is uncertain. The V gene lost 3 bases and the J gene lost 2 bases, with 8 bases spanning the gap. Germline values: CDR1 MNHNS, CDR2 SASEGT. The length of the CDR3 is 14 residues. The CDR3 DNA, read in part, is TGTGCCAGCAGTGAGAGTAGGGGCAATCAGCCC. Its translation is CASSESRGNQP. In full, the CDR3 is CASSESRGNQPQHF.

This clone came up many times. Read data end 3 residues before the CDR3 end; the end is taken from the germline J gene. The V and J genes are TRBV29-1 and TRBJ2-3, with 9 bases aligning to TRBD1. This CDR3 contains 15 residues. Germline V gives CDR1 SQVTM, CDR2 ANQGSEA. After removal of 4 bases from V and 2 bases from J, the junction contained 7 bases not matched to a gene. CDR3 sequence: CSVASGQGITDTQYF. CDR3 DNA, as far as it was read: TGCAGCGTTGCCTCGGGACAGGGCATCACAGATACG.

In regard to this clone: Read sequence stops 3 residues before the CDR3 end, and the germline J gene provides the missing end. The genes are TRBV5-1 and TRBJ1-6, with 8 positions matching TRBD1. The V gene's germline CDR1 is SGHRS and CDR2 YFSETQ. The CDR3 extends over 14 amino acids. Trimming at V came to 1 base and at J to 8 bases, leaving 2 bases not matched to a gene. The sequenced CDR3 bases are TGCGCCAGCAGCTTGTCGACAGGGGATTCACCC. Its translation: CASSLSTGDSP. The CDR3 as a whole reads CASSLSTGDSPLHF.

This clone was counted between two and nine times. The CDR3 goes on 3 residues after the read ends, and that part is filled in from the germline J gene. The chain recombines TRBV7-2 with TRBJ2-7; unclear D gene. V gave up 5 bases and J gave up 0 bases, with 8 bases separating them. Germline loops: CDR1 SGHTA, CDR2 FQGNSA. The CDR3 has 13 amino acids. Incomplete CDR3 DNA: TGTGCCAGCAGCCCAGGCCCCTCCTACGAG. This encodes CASSPGPSYE. The whole CDR3 sequence is CASSPGPSYEQYF.

A note on this clone: Read sequence stops 3 residues before the CDR3 end, and the germline J gene provides the missing end. The genes are TRBV30 and TRBJ2-7, with D perhaps TRBD1 (6 bases). V lost 7 bases and J 0 bases, leaving 10 bases between the germline ends. The CDR3 consists of 12 residues. Germline V gene sequence: CDR1 GTSNPN, CDR2 SVGIG (reference sequence). The DNA read from the CDR3 is TGTGCCTTGGGGGCCTACTCCTACGAG. As protein: CALGAYSYE. In full, the CDR3 reads CALGAYSYEQYF.